One and the same sample provided the 10 T cell receptor beta chains below, sequenced in a study of T-cell reconstitution after alpha-beta-depleted transplantation in children. The authors prepared the TCRbeta library with unique molecular identifiers. TCRdb re-analysed the PCR reads in MiXCR, keeping a single row per CDR3 protein. The repertoire holds some 830,000 distinct CDR3 sequences, roughly 16% seen once, with around 4.5% in the top ten. The sample here was PBMCs, mostly from graft donor cells, taken 360 days after TCRalphabeta/CD19-depleted stem cell transplant. The receptors were gathered from a male patient younger than 18 who had a stem cell transplant for acute lymphoblastic leukemia, so the T cells may come from the graft donor.

The V call is TRBV7-2, the J call TRBJ1-6, with no clear D. Per the germline V gene, CDR1 is SGHTA and CDR2 is FQGNSA. This CDR3 has 18 residues. The V gene lost 1 base and the J gene lost 0 bases, with 13 bases spanning the gap. The CDR3 coding sequence is TGTGCCAGCAGCTTAGTGCGCCAGAAAAGCTCCTATAATTCACCCCTCCACTTT. Encoded protein: CASSLVRQKSSYNSPLHF.

The J gene is TRBJ2-7, the V gene TRBV6-5; TRBD2 aligns across 10 bases. The J segment lost 5 bases and the V segment lost 5 bases, leaving 9 bases of the junction unmatched. CDR3 length equals 15 residues. CDR1 MNHEY and CDR2 SVGAGI come from the germline V gene. The CDR3 loop is CASSNPSGRANEQYF. The DNA of the CDR3 is TGTGCCAGCAGTAACCCAAGCGGGAGGGCCAACGAGCAGTACTTC.

This sequence joins TRBV12-3 or TRBV12-4 and TRBJ1-5; TRBD1 aligns across 7 bases. This CDR3 has 14 residues. Losses at the gene ends were 5 bases for V and 11 bases for J; bases not matched to a gene: 12. Here the CDR3 reads CASSPPPGTAAQHF. The CDR3 DNA sequence: TGTGCCAGCAGTCCTCCTCCCGGGACAGCTGCCCAGCATTTT.

There are many counts of this clonotype. The V and J genes are TRBV29-1 and TRBJ2-7, with TRBD1 matching over 8 bases. The CDR3 has 15 amino acids. CDR1 SQVTM and CDR2 ANQGSEA come from the germline V gene. The trim removed 6 bases at V and 7 bases at J, leaving 17 bases unmatched. CDR3 protein: CSVGRPAGQGHEQYF. DNA of the CDR3: TGCAGCGTGGGCCGCCCTGCAGGACAGGGTCATGAGCAGTACTTC.

This clonotype was counted only a few times. The CDR3 DNA follows: TGCAGTGCTAGAGCTTATCTCCGTTTAGCGGGCCCACGTTACAATGAGCAGTTCTTC. It codes for CSARAYLRLAGPRYNEQFF. The gene calls are TRBV20-1 and TRBJ2-1; 7 bases are shared with TRBD2. The CDR3 runs 19 residues. Germline CDR1 DFQATT, CDR2 SNEGSKA (reference sequence). J gave up 4 bases and V 1 base, and 19 bases lay outside the gene matches.

This clonotype was recorded at least ten times. The chain couples TRBV4-2 to TRBJ2-2; D gene unclear. This CDR3 has 14 residues. Germline V gives CDR1 LGHNA, CDR2 YNFKEQ. V was shortened by 2 bases and J by 0 bases, with 4 bases between the two germline ends. CDR3 sequence: CASSQSANTGELFF. The CDR3 DNA sequence: TGTGCCAGCAGCCAATCGGCGAACACCGGGGAGCTGTTTTTT.

The sample holds many counts of this clonotype. Here the CDR3 reads CASSAAGHPTSYNEQFF. The DNA for the CDR3 is TGTGCCAGCAGCGCCGCGGGACACCCGACCTCCTACAATGAGCAGTTCTTC. The genes are TRBV9 and TRBJ2-1; tentatively, D is TRBD1 or TRBD2 (6 bases each). Germline loops: CDR1 SGDLS, CDR2 YYNGEE. V lost 3 bases and J lost 0, with 16 bases in between. CDR3 length equals 17 residues.

This clonotype has ten or more counts. This chain uses TRBV20-1 with TRBJ2-7, with D unresolved. CDR1 DFQATT and CDR2 SNEGSKA come from the germline V gene (reference sequence). This CDR3 has 13 amino acids. Trimming removed 3 bases from V and 1 base from J, with 10 bases in between. Here the CDR3 DNA reads TGCAGTGCTAGGACGGGCGGTTCCTACGAGCAGTACTTC. Its translation: CSARTGGSYEQYF.

This clonotype was detected ten times or more. CDR3 in amino acids: CASSFDRGTYEQYF. The CDR3 DNA reads TGTGCCAGCAGCTTCGACAGGGGAACCTACGAGCAGTACTTC. This chain joins TRBV11-1 and TRBJ2-7; 8 bases agree with TRBD1. J lost 2 bases, V lost 3 bases, and 3 bases had no gene match. The CDR3 spans 14 residues. The germline CDR1 and CDR2 sequences are SGHAT and FQDESV (reference sequence).

This clonotype came up a few times. The chain recombines TRBV12-3 or TRBV12-4 with TRBJ2-6; TRBD1 agrees at 11 bases. The junction had 9 bases not matched to a gene; V was cut back by 8 bases and J by 0 bases. The CDR3 contains 18 residues. This CDR3 reads CASGFGQGAISGANVLTF. The CDR3 coding sequence is TGTGCCAGCGGATTCGGACAGGGGGCCATCTCTGGGGCCAACGTCCTGACTTTC.